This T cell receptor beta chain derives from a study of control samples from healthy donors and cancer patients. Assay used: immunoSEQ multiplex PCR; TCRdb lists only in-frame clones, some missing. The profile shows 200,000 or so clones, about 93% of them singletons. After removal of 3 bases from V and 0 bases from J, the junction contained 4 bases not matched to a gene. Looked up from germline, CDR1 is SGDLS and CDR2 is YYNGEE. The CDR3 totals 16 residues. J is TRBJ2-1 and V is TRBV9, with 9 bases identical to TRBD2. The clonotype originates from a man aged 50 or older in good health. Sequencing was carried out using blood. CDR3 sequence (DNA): TGTGCCAGCAGCGCCCTGGGACTAGCCTCCTACAATGAGCAGTTCTTC. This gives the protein CASSALGLASYNEQFF.